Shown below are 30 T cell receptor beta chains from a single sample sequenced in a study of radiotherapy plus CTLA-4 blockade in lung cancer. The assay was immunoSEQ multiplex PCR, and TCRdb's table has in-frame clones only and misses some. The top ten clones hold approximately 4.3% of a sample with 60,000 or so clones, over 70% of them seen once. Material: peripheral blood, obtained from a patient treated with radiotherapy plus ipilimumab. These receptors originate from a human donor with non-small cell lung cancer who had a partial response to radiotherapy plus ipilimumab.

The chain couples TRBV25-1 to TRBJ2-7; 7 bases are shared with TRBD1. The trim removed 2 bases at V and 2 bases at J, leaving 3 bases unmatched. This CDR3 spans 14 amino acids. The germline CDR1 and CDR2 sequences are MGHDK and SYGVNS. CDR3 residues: CASSEGDRAYEQYF. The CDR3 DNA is TGTGCCAGCAGTGAAGGGGACAGAGCCTACGAGCAGTACTTC.

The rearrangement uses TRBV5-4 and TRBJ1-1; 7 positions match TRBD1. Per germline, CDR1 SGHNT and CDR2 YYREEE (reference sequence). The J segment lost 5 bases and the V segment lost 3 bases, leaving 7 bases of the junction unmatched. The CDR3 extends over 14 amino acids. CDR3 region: CASSYPDRATEAFF. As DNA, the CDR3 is TGTGCCAGCAGCTATCCAGACAGGGCAACTGAAGCTTTCTTT.

The CDR3 DNA reads TGTGCCAGCAGCGCAACAGGGGGCAGGACAGATACGCAGTATTTT. Its translation is CASSATGGRTDTQYF. The chain couples TRBV9 to TRBJ2-3, with 9 positions matching TRBD1. J gave up 3 bases and V 3 bases, and 5 bases lay outside the gene matches. Germline CDR1 SGDLS, CDR2 YYNGEE. The CDR3 has 15 residues.

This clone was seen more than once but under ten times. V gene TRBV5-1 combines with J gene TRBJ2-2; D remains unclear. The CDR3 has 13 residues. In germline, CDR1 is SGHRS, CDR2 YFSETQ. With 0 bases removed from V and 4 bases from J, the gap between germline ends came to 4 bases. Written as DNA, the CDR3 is TGCGCCAGCAGCTTGGCGGGCACCGGGGAGCTGTTTTTT. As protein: CASSLAGTGELFF.

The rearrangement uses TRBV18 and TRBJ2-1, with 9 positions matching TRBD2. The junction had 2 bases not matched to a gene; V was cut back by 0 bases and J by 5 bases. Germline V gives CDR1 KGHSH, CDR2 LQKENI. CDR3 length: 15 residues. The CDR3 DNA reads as TGTGCCAGCTCACCACCGGCGGGGGGGGACAATGAGCAGTTCTTC. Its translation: CASSPPAGGDNEQFF.

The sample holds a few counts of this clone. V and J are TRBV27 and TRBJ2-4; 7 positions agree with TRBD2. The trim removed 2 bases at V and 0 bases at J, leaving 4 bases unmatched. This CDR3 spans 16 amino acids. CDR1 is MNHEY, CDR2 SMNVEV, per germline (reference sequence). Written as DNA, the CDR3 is TGTGCCAGCAGTTTACTCGCTAGCGGAGCCAAAAACATTCAGTACTTC. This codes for CASSLLASGAKNIQYF.

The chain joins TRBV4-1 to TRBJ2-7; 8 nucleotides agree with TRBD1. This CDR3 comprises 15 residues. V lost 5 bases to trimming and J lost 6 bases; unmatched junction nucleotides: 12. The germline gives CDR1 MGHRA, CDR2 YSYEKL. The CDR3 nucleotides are TGCGCCAGCAGCTACTCCGACAGGGGTGGGGGCGAGCAGTACTTC. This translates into CASSYSDRGGGEQYF.

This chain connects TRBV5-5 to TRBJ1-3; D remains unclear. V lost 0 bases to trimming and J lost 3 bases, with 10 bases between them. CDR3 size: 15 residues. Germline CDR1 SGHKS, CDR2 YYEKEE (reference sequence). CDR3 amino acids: CASSLDRSIGNTIYF. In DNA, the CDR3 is TGTGCCAGCAGCTTGGACAGAAGTATTGGAAACACCATATATTTT.

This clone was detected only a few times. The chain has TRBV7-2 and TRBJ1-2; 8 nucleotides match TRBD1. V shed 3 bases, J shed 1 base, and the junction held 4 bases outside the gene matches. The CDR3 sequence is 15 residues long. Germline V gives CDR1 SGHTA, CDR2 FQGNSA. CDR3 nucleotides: TGTGCCAGCAGCTTCCCAGGGGGCGTTAACTATGGCTACACCTTC. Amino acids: CASSFPGGVNYGYTF.

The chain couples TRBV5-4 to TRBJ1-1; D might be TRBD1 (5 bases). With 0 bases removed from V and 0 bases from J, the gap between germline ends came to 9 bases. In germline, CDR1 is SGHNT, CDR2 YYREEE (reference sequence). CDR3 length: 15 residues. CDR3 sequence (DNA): TGTGCCAGCAGCTTGGGGGGCCAAATGAACACTGAAGCTTTCTTT. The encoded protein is CASSLGGQMNTEAFF.

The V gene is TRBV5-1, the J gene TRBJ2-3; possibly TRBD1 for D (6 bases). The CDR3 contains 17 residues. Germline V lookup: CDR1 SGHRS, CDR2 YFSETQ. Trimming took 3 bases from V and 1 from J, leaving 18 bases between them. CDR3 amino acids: CASSYQGSTSGTDTQYF. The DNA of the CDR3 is TGCGCCAGCAGCTATCAGGGGAGCACGTCGGGCACAGATACGCAGTATTTT.

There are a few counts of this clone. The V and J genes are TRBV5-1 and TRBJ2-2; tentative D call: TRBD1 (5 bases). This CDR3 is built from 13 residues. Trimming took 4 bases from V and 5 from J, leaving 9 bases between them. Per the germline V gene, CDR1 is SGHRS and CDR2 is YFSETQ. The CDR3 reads CASSAQGTGELFF. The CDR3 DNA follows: TGCGCCAGCAGCGCGCAGGGAACCGGGGAGCTGTTTTTT.

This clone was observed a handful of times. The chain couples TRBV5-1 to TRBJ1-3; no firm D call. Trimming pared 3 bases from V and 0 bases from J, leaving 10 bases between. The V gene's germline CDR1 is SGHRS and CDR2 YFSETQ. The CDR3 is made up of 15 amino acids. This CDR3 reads CASSSGILSGNTIYF. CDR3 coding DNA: TGCGCCAGCAGCTCCGGGATCCTCTCTGGAAACACCATATATTTT.

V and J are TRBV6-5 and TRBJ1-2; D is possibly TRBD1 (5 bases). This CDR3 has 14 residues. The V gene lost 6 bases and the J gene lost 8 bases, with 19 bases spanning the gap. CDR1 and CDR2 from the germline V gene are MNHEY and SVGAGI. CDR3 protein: CASSLGGTDGGYTF. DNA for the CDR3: TGTGCCAGCAGCTTGGGCGGGACCGACGGAGGCTACACCTTC.

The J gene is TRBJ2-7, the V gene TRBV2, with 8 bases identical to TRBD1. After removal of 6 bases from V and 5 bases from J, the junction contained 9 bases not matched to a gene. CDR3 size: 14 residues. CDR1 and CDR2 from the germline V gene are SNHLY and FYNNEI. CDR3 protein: CASRMQGAPDEQYF. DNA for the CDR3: TGTGCCAGCAGGATGCAGGGGGCGCCGGACGAGCAGTACTTC.

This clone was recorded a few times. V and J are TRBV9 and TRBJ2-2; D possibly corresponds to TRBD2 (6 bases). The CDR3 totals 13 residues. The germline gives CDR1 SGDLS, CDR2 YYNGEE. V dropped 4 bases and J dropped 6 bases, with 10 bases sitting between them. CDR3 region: CASSFGSAGELFF. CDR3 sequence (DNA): TGTGCCAGCAGCTTCGGGAGCGCCGGGGAGCTGTTTTTT.

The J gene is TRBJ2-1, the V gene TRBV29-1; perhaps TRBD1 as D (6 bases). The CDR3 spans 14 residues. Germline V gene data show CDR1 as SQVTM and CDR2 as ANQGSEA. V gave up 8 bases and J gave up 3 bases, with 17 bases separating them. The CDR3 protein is CSTSRQADYNEQFF. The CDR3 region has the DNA TGCAGCACGTCCCGACAGGCTGACTACAATGAGCAGTTCTTC.

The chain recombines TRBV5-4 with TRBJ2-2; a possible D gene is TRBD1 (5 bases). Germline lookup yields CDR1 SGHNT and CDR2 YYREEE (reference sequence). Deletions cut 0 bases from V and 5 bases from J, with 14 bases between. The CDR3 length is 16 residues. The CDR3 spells CASSLDPGLGTGELFF. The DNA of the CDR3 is TGTGCCAGCAGCTTGGACCCAGGGTTAGGGACCGGGGAGCTGTTTTTT.

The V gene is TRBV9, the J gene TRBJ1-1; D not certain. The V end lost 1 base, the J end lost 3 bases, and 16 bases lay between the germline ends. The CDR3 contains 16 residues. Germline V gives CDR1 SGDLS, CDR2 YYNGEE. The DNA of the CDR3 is TGTGCCAGCAGCGTAAGCCCTGGAGTTGCGGACACTGAAGCTTTCTTT. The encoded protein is CASSVSPGVADTEAFF.

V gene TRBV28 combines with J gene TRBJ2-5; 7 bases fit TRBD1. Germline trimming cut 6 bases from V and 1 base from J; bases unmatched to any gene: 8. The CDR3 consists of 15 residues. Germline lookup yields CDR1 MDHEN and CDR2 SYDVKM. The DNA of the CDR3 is TGTGCCAGCAGCGACAGACAGGGTCGCCAAGAGACCCAGTACTTC. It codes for CASSDRQGRQETQYF.

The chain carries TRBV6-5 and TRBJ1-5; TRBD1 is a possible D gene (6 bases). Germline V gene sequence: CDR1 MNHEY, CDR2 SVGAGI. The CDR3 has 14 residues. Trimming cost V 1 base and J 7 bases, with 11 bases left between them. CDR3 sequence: CASSYYGGGQPQHF. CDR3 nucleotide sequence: TGTGCCAGCAGTTACTATGGGGGCGGCCAGCCCCAGCATTTT.

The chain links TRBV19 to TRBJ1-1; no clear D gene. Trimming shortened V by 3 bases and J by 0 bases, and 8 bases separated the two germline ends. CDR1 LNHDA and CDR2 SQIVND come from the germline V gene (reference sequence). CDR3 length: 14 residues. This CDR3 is CASSISQLNTEAFF. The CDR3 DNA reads TGTGCCAGTAGTATTTCCCAGTTGAACACTGAAGCTTTCTTT.

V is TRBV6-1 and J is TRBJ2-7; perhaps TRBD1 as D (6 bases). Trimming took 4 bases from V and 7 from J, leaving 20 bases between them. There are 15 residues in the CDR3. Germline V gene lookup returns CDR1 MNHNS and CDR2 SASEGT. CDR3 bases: TGTGCCAGCAGTGCTCACGATGGACAGTTAGTTGAGCAGTACTTC. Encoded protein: CASSAHDGQLVEQYF.

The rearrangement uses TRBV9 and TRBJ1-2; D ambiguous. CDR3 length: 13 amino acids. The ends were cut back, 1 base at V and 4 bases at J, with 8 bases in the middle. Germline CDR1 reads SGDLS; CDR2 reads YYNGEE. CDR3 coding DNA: TGTGCCAGCAGCGTAAGAGCGGGCTATGGCTACACCTTC. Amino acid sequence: CASSVRAGYGYTF.

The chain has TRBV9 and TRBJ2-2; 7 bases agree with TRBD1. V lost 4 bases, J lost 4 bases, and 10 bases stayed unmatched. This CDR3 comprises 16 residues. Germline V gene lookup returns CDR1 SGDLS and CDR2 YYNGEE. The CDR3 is CASSSRDSFATGELFF. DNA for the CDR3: TGTGCCAGCAGCAGCCGGGACAGCTTCGCCACCGGGGAGCTGTTTTTT.

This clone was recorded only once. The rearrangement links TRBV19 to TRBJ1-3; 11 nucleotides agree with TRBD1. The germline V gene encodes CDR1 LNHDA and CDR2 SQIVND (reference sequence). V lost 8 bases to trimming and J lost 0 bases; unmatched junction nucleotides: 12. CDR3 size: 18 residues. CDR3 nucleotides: TGTGCCAGTCGTGCGCGGGGACAGGGGGTACCCTCTGGAAACACCATATATTTT. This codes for CASRARGQGVPSGNTIYF.

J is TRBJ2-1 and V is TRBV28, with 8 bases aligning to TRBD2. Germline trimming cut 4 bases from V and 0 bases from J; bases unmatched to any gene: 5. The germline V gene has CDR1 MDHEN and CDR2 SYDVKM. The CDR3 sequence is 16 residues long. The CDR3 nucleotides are TGTGCCAGCAGTTCCACCGGGACTAGCTCCTACAATGAGCAGTTCTTC. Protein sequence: CASSSTGTSSYNEQFF.

The CDR3 protein is CASSVGQGADEKLFF. The CDR3, as DNA: TGTGCCAGCAGCGTAGGACAGGGGGCTGATGAAAAACTGTTTTTT. The chain is built from TRBV9 and TRBJ1-4, with 10 positions matching TRBD1. The CDR3 runs to 15 residues. The junction had 2 bases not matched to a gene; V was cut back by 0 bases and J by 6 bases. Germline lookup yields CDR1 SGDLS and CDR2 YYNGEE. Together with reference TRBV9 and TRBJ1-4, the CDR3 gives the full variable domain: DSGVTQTPKHLITATGQRVTLRCSPRSGDLSVYWYQQSLDQGLQFLIQYYNGEERAKGNILERFSAQQFPDLHSELNLSSLELGDSALYFCASSVGQGADEKLFFGSGTQLSVL.

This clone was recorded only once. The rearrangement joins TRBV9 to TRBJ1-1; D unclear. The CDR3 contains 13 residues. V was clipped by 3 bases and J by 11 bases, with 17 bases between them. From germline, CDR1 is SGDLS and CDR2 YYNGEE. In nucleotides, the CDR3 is TGTGCCAGCAGCGCCCAGACAAACCAAGAGGCTTTCTTT. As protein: CASSAQTNQEAFF.

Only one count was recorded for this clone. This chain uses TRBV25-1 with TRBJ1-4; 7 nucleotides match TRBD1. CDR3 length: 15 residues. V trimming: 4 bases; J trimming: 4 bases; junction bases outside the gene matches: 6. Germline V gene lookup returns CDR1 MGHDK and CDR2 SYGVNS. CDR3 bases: TGTGCCAGCAGTGGAATCGGACAGGTTAATGAAAAACTGTTTTTT. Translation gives CASSGIGQVNEKLFF.